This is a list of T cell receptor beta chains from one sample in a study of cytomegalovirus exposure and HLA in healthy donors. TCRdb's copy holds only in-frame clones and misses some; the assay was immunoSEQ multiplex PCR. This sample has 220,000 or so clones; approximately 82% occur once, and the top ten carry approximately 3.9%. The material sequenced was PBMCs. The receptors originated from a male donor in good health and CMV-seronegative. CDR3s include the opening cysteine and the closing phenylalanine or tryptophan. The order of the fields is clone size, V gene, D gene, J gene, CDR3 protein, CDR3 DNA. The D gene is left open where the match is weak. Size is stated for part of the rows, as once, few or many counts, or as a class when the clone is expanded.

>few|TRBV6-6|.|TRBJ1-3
CASTNPGGSPGNTIYF
TGTGCCAGCACCAATCCGGGAGGGTCTCCTGGAAACACCATATATTTT
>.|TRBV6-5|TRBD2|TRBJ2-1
CASQAGGSYNEQFF
TGTGCCAGCCAAGCGGGAGGCTCCTACAATGAGCAGTTCTTC
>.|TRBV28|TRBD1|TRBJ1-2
CATRTGANYGYTF
TGTGCCACCCGGACAGGGGCTAACTATGGCTACACCTTC
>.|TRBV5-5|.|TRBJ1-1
CASSPRGAGVNTEAFF
TGTGCCAGCAGCCCGCGAGGGGCAGGGGTGAACACTGAAGCTTTCTTT
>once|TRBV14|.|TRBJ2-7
CASSDAGALVGYEQYF
TGTGCCAGCAGCGACGCGGGGGCGTTGGTTGGCTACGAGCAGTACTTC
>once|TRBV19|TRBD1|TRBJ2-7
CASSPRTGAYEQYF
TGTGCCAGTAGTCCACGGACAGGCGCCTACGAGCAGTACTTC
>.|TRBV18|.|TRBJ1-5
CASSPPGHRGTQPQHF
TGTGCCAGCTCACCTCCGGGACACCGAGGTACTCAGCCCCAGCATTTT
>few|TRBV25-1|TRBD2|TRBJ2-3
CASSPPLRLAGTDTQYF
TGTGCCAGCAGTCCTCCCCTTCGACTAGCGGGCACAGATACGCAGTATTTT
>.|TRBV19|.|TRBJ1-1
CASNTGLGAEAFF
TGTGCCAGTAATACAGGGTTGGGTGCTGAAGCTTTCTTT
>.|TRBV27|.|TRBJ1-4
CASRTGTTNEKLFF
TGTGCCAGCAGGACCGGGACAACTAATGAAAAACTGTTTTTT
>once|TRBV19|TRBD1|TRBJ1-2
CASKEGARKWGYTF
TGTGCCAGTAAAGAGGGGGCGCGAAAATGGGGCTACACCTTC
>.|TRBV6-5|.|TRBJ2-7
CASSAQDYYEQYF
TGTGCCAGCAGTGCCCAAGACTATTACGAGCAGTACTTC
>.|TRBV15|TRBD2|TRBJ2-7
CATSRYTGTSGKVEQYF
TGTGCCACCAGCAGGTACACCGGGACTAGCGGGAAAGTCGAGCAGTACTTC
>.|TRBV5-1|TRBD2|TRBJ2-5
CASSFGSSGSLGTQYF
TGCGCCAGCAGCTTCGGGTCTAGCGGGAGCCTGGGGACCCAGTACTTC
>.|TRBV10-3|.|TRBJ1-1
CAISAGGTEAFF
TGTGCCATCTCCGCCGGGGGCACTGAAGCTTTCTTT
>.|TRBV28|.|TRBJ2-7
CASSLGGSYYEQYF
TGTGCCAGCAGTTTGGGGGGTAGCTACTACGAGCAGTACTTC
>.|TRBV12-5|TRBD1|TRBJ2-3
CASGLGQGPTDTQYF
TGTGCTAGTGGTTTGGGACAGGGGCCCACAGATACGCAGTATTTT
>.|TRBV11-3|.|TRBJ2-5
CASSSATEAQETQYF
TGTGCCAGCAGCTCCGCAACAGAAGCCCAAGAGACCCAGTACTTC
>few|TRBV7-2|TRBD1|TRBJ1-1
CASSRQGRSFF
TGTGCCAGCAGCCGACAGGGGAGGTCTTTCTTT
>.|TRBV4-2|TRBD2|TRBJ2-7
CASSPAGGALEQYF
TGTGCCAGCAGCCCCGCGGGAGGGGCTCTCGAGCAGTACTTC
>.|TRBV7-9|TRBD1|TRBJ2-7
CASSLALQDRVPYEQYF
TGTGCCAGCAGCTTAGCGCTTCAGGACAGGGTTCCCTACGAGCAGTACTTC
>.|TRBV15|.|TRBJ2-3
CATSRDPRSTDTQYF
TGTGCCACCAGCAGAGATCCCAGGAGCACAGATACGCAGTATTTT
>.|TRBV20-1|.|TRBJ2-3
CSAPFTDTQYF
TGCAGTGCCCCATTCACAGATACGCAGTATTTT
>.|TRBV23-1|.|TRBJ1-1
CASSQWGRKGLKPGSRFNTEAFF
TGCGCCAGCAGTCAATGGGGGCGAAAGGGCCTAAAACCGGGCTCTAGGTTTAACACTGAAGCTTTCTTT
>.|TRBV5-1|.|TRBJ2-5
CASSLESSQETQYF
TGCGCCAGCAGCTTGGAGTCTAGCCAAGAGACCCAGTACTTC
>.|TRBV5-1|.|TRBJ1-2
CASSSGRTVNYGYTF
TGCGCCAGCAGCTCGGGGCGGACAGTGAACTATGGCTACACCTTC
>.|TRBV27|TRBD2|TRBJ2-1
CASSLRFIAGHSYNEQFF
TGTGCCAGCAGTTTACGATTCATAGCGGGACACTCCTACAATGAGCAGTTCTTC
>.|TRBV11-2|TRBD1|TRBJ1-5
CASGLQGNQPQHF
TGTGCCAGCGGACTACAGGGGAATCAGCCCCAGCATTTT
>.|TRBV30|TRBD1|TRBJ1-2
CAWSVQTGASGYTF
TGTGCCTGGAGTGTACAGACAGGGGCTTCTGGCTACACCTTC
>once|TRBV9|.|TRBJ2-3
CASSPPWPTDTQYF
TGTGCCAGCAGCCCTCCTTGGCCCACAGATACGCAGTATTTT
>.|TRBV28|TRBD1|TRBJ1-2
CASSLGATGLGYTF
TGTGCCAGCAGTTTGGGGGCGACAGGGCTCGGCTACACCTTC